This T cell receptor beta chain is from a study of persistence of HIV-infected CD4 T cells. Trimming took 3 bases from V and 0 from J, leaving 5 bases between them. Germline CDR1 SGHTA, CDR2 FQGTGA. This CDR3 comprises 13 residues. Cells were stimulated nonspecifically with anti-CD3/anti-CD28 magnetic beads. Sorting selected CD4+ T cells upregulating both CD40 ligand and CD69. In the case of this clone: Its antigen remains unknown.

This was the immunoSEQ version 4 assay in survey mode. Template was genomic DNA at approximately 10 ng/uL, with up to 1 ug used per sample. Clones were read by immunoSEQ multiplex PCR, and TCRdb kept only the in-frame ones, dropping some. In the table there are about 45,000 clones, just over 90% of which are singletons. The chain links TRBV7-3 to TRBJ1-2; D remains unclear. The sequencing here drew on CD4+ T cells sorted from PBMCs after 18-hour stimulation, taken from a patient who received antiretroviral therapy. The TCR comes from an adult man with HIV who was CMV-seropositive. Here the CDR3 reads CASSLAPNYGYTF. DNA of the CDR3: TGTGCCAGCAGCTTGGCCCCTAACTATGGCTACACCTTC. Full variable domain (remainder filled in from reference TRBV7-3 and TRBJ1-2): GAGVSQTPSNKVTEKGKYVELRCDPISGHTALYWYRQSLGQGPEFLIYFQGTGAADDSGLPNDRFFAVRPEGSVSTLKIQRTERGDSAVYLCASSLAPNYGYTFGSGTRLTVV.